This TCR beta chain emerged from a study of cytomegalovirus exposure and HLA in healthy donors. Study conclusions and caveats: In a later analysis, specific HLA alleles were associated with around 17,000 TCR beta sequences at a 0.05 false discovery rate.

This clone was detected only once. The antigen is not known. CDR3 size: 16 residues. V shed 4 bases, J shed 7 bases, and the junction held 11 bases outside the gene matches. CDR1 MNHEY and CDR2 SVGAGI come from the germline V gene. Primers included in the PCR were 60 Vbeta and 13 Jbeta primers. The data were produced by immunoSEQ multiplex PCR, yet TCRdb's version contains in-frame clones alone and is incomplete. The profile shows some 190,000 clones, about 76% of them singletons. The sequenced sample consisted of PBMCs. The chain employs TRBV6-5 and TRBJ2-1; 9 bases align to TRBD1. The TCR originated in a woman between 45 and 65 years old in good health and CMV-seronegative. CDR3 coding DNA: TGTGCCAGCAGTTCCCACCTCAGACAGGGGGGGAATGAGCAGTTCTTC. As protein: CASSSHLRQGGNEQFF.